This T cell receptor beta chain was profiled in a study of cytomegalovirus exposure and HLA in healthy donors. Clones were read by immunoSEQ multiplex PCR, and TCRdb kept only the in-frame ones, dropping some. Of approximately 150,000 clones in the sample, roughly nine tenths were seen once. The V end was cut by 4 bases, the J end by 1 base, with 11 bases between. This CDR3 is built from 14 residues. Looked up from germline, CDR1 is SQVTM and CDR2 is ANQGSEA. This TCR derives from a woman aged 18 to 35 in good health and CMV-seropositive. This chain uses TRBV29-1 with TRBJ2-1, with unresolved D. Material for sequencing was PBMCs. The CDR3 loop is CSVVGVRSYNEQFF. CDR3 nucleotides: TGCAGCGTTGTTGGAGTTAGGTCCTACAATGAGCAGTTCTTC.